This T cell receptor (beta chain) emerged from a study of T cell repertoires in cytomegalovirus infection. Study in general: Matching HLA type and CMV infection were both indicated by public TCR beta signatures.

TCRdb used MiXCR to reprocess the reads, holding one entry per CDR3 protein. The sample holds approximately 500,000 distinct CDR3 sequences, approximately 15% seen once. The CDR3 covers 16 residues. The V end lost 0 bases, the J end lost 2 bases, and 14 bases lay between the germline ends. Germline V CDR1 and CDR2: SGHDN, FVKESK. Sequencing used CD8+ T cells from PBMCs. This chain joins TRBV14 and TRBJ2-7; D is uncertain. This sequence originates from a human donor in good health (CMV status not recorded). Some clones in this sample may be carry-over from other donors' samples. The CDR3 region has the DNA TGTGCCAGCAGCCAAGATATAACAATGGATACCTACGAGCAGTACTTC. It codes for CASSQDITMDTYEQYF.